These 7 T cell receptor beta chains were sequenced from one sample in a study of T cell responses to AZD1222 COVID-19 vaccine (dated by TCRdb to the early 2020s). Per the publication, the time point label means: baseline before first vaccination. The library was made by the immunoSEQ multiplex PCR assay. This immuneACCESS table, as held by TCRdb, lists in-frame sequences with V and J called but not all clones. Of the missing ones, under half trace to an unresolved V gene in checked studies; the others have no known cause. In all, the sample holds 130,000 to 150,000 clones, and 85% to 90% of those were seen once. The leading ten clones occupy around 1.6% of the sample. The sequencing here drew on peripheral blood, taken on day 0 of AZD1222 vaccination. These TCRs come from an adult in good health.

The chain joins TRBV28 to TRBJ1-5; D is ambiguous. The CDR3 spans 16 residues. With 5 bases removed from V and 0 bases from J, the gap between germline ends came to 14 bases. In germline, CDR1 is MDHEN, CDR2 SYDVKM. The CDR3 sequence: CASSPWQDSSNQPQHF. CDR3 DNA: TGTGCCAGCAGTCCATGGCAAGATAGTAGCAATCAGCCCCAGCATTTT.

The V call is TRBV12-3 or TRBV12-4, the J call TRBJ1-2, with 7 bases that match TRBD1. J gave up 8 bases and V 6 bases, and 6 bases lay outside the gene matches. This CDR3 has 12 amino acids. CDR3 coding DNA: TGTGCCAGCAGGAAGGGGGCGCACGGCTACACCTTC. Encoded protein: CASRKGAHGYTF.

V gene TRBV27 combines with J gene TRBJ1-6, with D possibly being TRBD1 (5 bases). Looked up from germline, CDR1 is MNHEY and CDR2 is SMNVEV (reference sequence). V gave up 2 bases and J gave up 1 base, with 6 bases separating them. This CDR3 comprises 15 residues. The DNA for the CDR3 is TGTGCCAGCAGTTTAAACAGGTCCTATAATTCACCCCTCCACTTT. This gives the protein CASSLNRSYNSPLHF.

Only a few counts were recorded for this clone. This chain joins TRBV2 and TRBJ1-2; D may be TRBD1 (6 bases). Germline V gene sequence: CDR1 SNHLY, CDR2 FYNNEI. The ends were cut back, 11 bases at V and 4 bases at J, with 17 bases in the middle. The length of the CDR3 is 13 residues. The CDR3 loop reads CADPRDTLYGYTF. CDR3 in DNA: TGTGCCGACCCCCGGGACACCCTCTATGGCTACACCTTC.

This clone was recorded only once. The chain links TRBV6-1 to TRBJ1-1; no clear D gene. This CDR3 is 12 amino acids long. Looked up from germline, CDR1 is MNHNS and CDR2 is SASEGT. Deletions cut 3 bases from V and 4 bases from J, with 6 bases between. The CDR3, as DNA: TGTGCCAGCAGTGACGTAGGCACTGAAGCTTTCTTT. Residues: CASSDVGTEAFF.

V and J are TRBV27 and TRBJ2-1; tentative D call: TRBD2 (5 bases). V was trimmed by 5 bases and J by 0 bases, leaving 8 bases between them. The CDR3 loop spans 14 amino acids. In germline, CDR1 is MNHEY, CDR2 SMNVEV (reference sequence). The CDR3 bases are TGTGCCAGCAGTGTGGGGAGCTCCTACAATGAGCAGTTCTTC. Translating gives CASSVGSSYNEQFF.

This clone occurred once. The rearrangement links TRBV29-1 to TRBJ2-2; 9 bases map to TRBD1. Germline CDR1 is SQVTM and CDR2 is ANQGSEA. CDR3 size: 15 residues. The V segment lost 7 bases and the J segment 2 bases; nucleotides outside the gene matches: 8. This chain's CDR3 is CSGQGVSSNTGELFF. DNA for the CDR3: TGCAGCGGACAGGGGGTATCTTCCAACACCGGGGAGCTGTTTTTT.